These 12 T cell receptor beta chains came from one sample sequenced in a study of cytomegalovirus exposure and HLA in healthy donors. PCR employed 60 Vbeta and 13 Jbeta primers. TCRdb keeps only in-frame clones here, not all; method: immunoSEQ multiplex PCR. The sample holds some 150,000 clones, 80% to 90% seen once. The material sequenced was PBMCs. The receptors come from a woman aged 30 to 39 in good health and CMV-seropositive.

The chain links TRBV5-4 to TRBJ2-2, with a weak D call TRBD1 (5 bases). CDR3 length equals 15 residues. Germline CDR1 SGHNT, CDR2 YYREEE (reference sequence). Trimming removed 4 bases at V and 6 bases at J, with 16 bases between. CDR3 nucleotide sequence: TGTGCCAGCAGCGCAAATCAGGGAAGCGCCGGGGAGCTGTTTTTT. This gives the protein CASSANQGSAGELFF.

This clone has a single count. V gene TRBV27 combines with J gene TRBJ1-5; no clear D. V was shortened by 1 base and J by 2 bases, with 9 bases between the two germline ends. The CDR3 runs to 15 residues. CDR1 is MNHEY and CDR2 is SMNVEV in the germline V gene (reference sequence). This CDR3 is CASSLFGLGNQPQHF. The DNA of the CDR3 is TGTGCCAGCAGTTTATTTGGGCTGGGCAATCAGCCCCAGCATTTT.

The chain joins TRBV4-1 to TRBJ1-5, with 9 bases fitting TRBD1. The CDR3 totals 14 residues. Germline CDR1 MGHRA, CDR2 YSYEKL. With V trimmed by 4 bases and J by 6 bases, 4 bases remained unmatched. CDR3 bases: TGCGCCAGCAGCCTGACAGGGGGTCTTCAGCCCCAGCATTTT. It translates to CASSLTGGLQPQHF.

The rearrangement joins TRBV28 to TRBJ1-4; D is unclear. V was cut by 5 bases and J by 4 bases, with 5 bases left in between. The CDR3 has 12 residues. CDR1 and CDR2 (germline): MDHEN, SYDVKM. CDR3 in amino acids: CASSLFNEKLFF. CDR3 bases: TGTGCCAGCAGTCTCTTTAATGAAAAACTGTTTTTT.

The genes are TRBV6-4 and TRBJ2-2, with 7 bases matching TRBD1. CDR1 and CDR2 (germline): MRHNA, SNTAGT. V lost 6 bases and J lost 3; bases outside the gene matches: 7. The CDR3 has 15 amino acids. The CDR3 nucleotides read TGTGCCAGCAGCGTATCTACAGGGGACACCGGGGAGCTGTTTTTT. This sequence encodes CASSVSTGDTGELFF.

This sequence joins TRBV5-1 and TRBJ2-7; D possibly corresponds to TRBD1 (6 bases). V lost 2 bases, J lost 6 bases, and 21 bases lay in between. The CDR3 sequence is 16 residues long. Germline CDR1 reads SGHRS; CDR2 reads YFSETQ. The CDR3: CASSFRVNREGGEQYF. The CDR3 DNA sequence: TGCGCCAGCAGCTTCAGGGTCAATAGGGAAGGGGGCGAGCAGTACTTC.

This chain connects TRBV27 to TRBJ1-1; D possibly corresponds to TRBD1 (6 bases). The germline gives CDR1 MNHEY, CDR2 SMNVEV (reference sequence). V was cut by 7 bases and J by 5 bases, with 17 bases left in between. The CDR3 has 14 residues. CDR3 coding DNA: TGTGCCAGCACCCGAATTACAGGGAATACTGAAGCTTTCTTT. This translates into CASTRITGNTEAFF.

The rearrangement links TRBV14 to TRBJ2-1; a weak D match, TRBD1 (6 bases). Per the germline V gene, CDR1 is SGHDN and CDR2 is FVKESK. The CDR3 covers 12 residues. Trimming pared 3 bases from V and 10 bases from J, leaving 10 bases between. The CDR3 sequence: CASSQATGEQFF. As DNA, the CDR3 is TGTGCCAGCAGCCAGGCTACAGGGGAGCAGTTCTTC.

The gene calls are TRBV7-8 and TRBJ2-3; D ambiguous. V shed 0 bases and J shed 5 bases, with 12 bases lying between them. Germline V lookup: CDR1 SGHVS, CDR2 FQNEAQ. The CDR3 runs to 15 residues. DNA of the CDR3: TGTGCCAGCAGCTTAGCGCCCCTGACACTAGATACGCAGTATTTT. Translated, it gives CASSLAPLTLDTQYF.

This sequence joins TRBV13 and TRBJ2-7; tentative D call: TRBD2 (6 bases). The CDR3 totals 12 residues. Germline V gene sequence: CDR1 PRHDT, CDR2 FYEKMQ (reference sequence). Trimming cost V 4 bases and J 4 bases, with 8 bases left between them. The DNA of the CDR3 is TGTGCCAGCAGCTCGACTAGTTACGAGCAGTACTTC. It specifies CASSSTSYEQYF.

This clone appeared a few times. The chain carries TRBV6-1 and TRBJ1-6; 11 bases fit TRBD1. With 6 bases clipped from V and 7 bases from J, the junction kept 5 bases outside the gene matches. This CDR3 has 15 amino acids. The germline V gene has CDR1 MNHNS and CDR2 SASEGT. CDR3 DNA: TGTGCCAGCAGCCCCGGGACAGGGGGGAATTCACCCCTCCACTTT. The encoded protein is CASSPGTGGNSPLHF.

The genes are TRBV28 and TRBJ2-7; a possible D gene is TRBD2 (7 bases). Trimming took 3 bases from V and 3 from J, leaving 27 bases between them. This CDR3 is built from 19 residues. Per the germline V gene, CDR1 is MDHEN and CDR2 is SYDVKM. The CDR3 spells CASSLGGGGDVANYYEQYF. The CDR3 nucleotides are TGTGCCAGCAGTTTGGGAGGAGGGGGGGACGTAGCTAACTACTACGAGCAGTACTTC.